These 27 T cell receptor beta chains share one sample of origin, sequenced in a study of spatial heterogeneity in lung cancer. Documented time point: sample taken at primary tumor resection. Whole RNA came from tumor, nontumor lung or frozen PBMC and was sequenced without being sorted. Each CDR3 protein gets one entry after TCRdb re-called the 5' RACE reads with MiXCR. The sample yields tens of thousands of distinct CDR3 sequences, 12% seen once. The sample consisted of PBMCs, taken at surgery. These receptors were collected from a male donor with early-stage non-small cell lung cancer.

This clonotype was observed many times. DNA for the CDR3: TGCGCCAGCAGGTCAGGGGCCGGCGAGCAGTACTTC. This encodes CASRSGAGEQYF. V is TRBV5-1 and J is TRBJ2-7, with a weak D call TRBD1 (6 bases). In germline, CDR1 is SGHRS, CDR2 YFSETQ. CDR3 size: 12 residues. Trimming removed 5 bases from V and 6 bases from J, with 12 bases in between.

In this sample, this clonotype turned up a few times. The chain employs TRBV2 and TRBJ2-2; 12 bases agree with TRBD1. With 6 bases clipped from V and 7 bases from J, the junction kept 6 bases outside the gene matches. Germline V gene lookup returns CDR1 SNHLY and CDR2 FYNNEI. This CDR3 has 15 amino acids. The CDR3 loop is CASRSGTGGFGELFF. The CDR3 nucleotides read TGTGCCAGCAGGTCCGGGACAGGGGGCTTCGGGGAGCTGTTTTTT.

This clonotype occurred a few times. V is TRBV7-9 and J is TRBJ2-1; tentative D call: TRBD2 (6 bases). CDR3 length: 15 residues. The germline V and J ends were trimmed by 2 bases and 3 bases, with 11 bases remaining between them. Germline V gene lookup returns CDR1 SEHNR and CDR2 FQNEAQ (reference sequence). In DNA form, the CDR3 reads TGTGCCAGCAGCTTAACCGGGAGACTCTACAATGAGCAGTTCTTC. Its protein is CASSLTGRLYNEQFF.

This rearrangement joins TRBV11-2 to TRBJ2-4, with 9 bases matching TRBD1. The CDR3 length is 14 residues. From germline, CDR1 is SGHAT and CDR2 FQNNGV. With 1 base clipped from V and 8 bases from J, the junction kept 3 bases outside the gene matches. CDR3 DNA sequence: TGTGCCAGCAGCTTAGGGGGACAGGGTTACATTCAGTACTTC. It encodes CASSLGGQGYIQYF.

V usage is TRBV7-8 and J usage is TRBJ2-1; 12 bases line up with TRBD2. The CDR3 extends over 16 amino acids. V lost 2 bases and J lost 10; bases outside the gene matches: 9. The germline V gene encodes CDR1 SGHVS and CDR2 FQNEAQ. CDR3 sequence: CASSLTSGGRASEQFF. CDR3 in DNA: TGTGCCAGCAGCTTAACTAGCGGGGGGCGCGCCTCAGAGCAGTTCTTC.

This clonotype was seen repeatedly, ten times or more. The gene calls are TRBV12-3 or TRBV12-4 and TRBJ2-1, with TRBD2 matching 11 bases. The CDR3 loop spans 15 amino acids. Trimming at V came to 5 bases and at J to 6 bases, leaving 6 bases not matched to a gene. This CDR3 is CASSRSGRAFNEQFF. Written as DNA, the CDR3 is TGTGCCAGCAGTCGTAGCGGGAGGGCCTTCAATGAGCAGTTCTTC.

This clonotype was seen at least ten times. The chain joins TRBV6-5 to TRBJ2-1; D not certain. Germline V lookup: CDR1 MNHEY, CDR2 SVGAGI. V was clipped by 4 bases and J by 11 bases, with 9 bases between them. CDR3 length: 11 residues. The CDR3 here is CASSSPTQQFF. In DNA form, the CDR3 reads TGTGCCAGCAGTTCGCCCACCCAGCAGTTCTTC.

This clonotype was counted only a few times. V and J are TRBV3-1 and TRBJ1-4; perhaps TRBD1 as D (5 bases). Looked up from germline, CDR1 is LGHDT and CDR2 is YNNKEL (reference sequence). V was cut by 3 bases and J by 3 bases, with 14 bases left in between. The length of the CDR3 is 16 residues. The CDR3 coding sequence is TGTGCCAGCAGCCACAATAACCTGGGGGCTAATGAAAAACTGTTTTTT. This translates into CASSHNNLGANEKLFF. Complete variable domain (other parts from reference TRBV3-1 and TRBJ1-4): DTAVSQTPKYLVTQMGNDKSIKCEQNLGHDTMYWYKQDSKKFLKIMFSYNNKELIINETVPNRFSPKSPDKAHLNLHINSLELGDSAVYFCASSHNNLGANEKLFFGSGTQLSVL.

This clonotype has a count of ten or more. CDR3 nucleotides: TGTGCCAGCAGTTTAGGCTTGAACACTGAAGCTTTCTTT. Its protein product is CASSLGLNTEAFF. The rearrangement uses TRBV12-3 or TRBV12-4 and TRBJ1-1; the D is unclear. V was pared by 1 base and J by 0 bases, with 3 bases between. CDR3 size: 13 residues.

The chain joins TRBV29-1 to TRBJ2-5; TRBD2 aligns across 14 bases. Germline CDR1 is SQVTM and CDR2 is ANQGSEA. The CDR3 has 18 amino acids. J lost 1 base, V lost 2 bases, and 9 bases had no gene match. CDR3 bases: TGCAGCGTTGAAATAGGGACTAGCGGGAGCCGATTCCAAGAGACCCAGTACTTC. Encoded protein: CSVEIGTSGSRFQETQYF.

The CDR3 coding sequence is TGTGCCAGCACCTACCCGGGGAGTCTTCGAAATTCACCCCTCCACTTT. Protein sequence: CASTYPGSLRNSPLHF. The rearrangement links TRBV12-3 or TRBV12-4 to TRBJ1-6; D unclear. The CDR3 loop spans 16 amino acids. V was trimmed by 7 bases and J by 7 bases, leaving 20 bases between them.

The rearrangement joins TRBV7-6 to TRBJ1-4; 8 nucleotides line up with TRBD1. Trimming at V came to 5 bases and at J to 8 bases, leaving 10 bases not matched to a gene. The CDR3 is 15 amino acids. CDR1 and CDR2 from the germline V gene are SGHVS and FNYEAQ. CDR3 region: CASSPEQGVGEKLFF. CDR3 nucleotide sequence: TGTGCCAGCAGCCCCGAACAGGGGGTCGGAGAAAAACTGTTTTTT.

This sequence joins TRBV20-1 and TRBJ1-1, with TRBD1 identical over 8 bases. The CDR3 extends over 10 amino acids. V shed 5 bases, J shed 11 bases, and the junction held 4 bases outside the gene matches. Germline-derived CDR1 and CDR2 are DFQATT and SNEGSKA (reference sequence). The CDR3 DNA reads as TGCAGTGCTGCCACAGGGGGGGCTTTCTTT. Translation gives CSAATGGAFF.

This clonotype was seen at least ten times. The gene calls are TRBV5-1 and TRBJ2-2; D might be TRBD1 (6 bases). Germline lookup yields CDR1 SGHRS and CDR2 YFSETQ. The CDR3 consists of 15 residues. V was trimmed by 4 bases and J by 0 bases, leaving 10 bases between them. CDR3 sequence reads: CASSPRTANTGELFF. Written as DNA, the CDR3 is TGCGCCAGCAGCCCGAGGACAGCGAACACCGGGGAGCTGTTTTTT.

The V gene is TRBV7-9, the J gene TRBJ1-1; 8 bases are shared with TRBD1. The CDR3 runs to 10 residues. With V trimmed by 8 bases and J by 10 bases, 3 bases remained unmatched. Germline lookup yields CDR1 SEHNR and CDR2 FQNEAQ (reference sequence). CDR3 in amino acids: CASGGQAAFF. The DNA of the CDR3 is TGTGCCAGCGGGGGACAGGCAGCTTTCTTT.

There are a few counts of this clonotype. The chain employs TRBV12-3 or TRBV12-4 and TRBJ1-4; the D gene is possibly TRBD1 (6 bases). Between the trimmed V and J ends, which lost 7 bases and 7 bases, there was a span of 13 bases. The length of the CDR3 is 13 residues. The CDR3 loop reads CASKLTGPEKLFF. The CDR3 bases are TGTGCCAGCAAACTGACAGGACCTGAAAAACTGTTTTTT.

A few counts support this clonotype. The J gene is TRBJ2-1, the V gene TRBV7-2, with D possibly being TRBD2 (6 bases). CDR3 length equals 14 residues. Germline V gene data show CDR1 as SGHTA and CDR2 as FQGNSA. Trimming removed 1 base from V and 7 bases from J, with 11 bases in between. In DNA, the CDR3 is TGTGCCAGCAGCTTAGAGACTAGTATTAATGAGCAGTTCTTC. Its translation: CASSLETSINEQFF.

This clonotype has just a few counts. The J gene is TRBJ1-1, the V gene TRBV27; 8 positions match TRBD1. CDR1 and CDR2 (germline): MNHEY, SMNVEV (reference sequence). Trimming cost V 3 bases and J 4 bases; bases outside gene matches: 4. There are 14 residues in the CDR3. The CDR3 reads CASSFGTGGTEAFF. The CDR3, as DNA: TGTGCCAGCAGTTTTGGTACAGGGGGCACTGAAGCTTTCTTT.

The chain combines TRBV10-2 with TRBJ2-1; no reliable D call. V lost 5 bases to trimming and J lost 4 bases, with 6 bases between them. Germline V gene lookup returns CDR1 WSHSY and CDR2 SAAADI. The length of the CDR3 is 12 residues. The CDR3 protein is CASSTLYNEQFF. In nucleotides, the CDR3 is TGCGCCAGCAGTACCCTTTACAATGAGCAGTTCTTC.

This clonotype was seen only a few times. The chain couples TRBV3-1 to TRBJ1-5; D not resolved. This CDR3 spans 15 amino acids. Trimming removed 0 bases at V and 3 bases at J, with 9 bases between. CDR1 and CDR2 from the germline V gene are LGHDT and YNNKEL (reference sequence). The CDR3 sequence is CASSQESGTNQPQHF. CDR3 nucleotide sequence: TGTGCCAGCAGCCAAGAATCAGGTACCAATCAGCCCCAGCATTTT.

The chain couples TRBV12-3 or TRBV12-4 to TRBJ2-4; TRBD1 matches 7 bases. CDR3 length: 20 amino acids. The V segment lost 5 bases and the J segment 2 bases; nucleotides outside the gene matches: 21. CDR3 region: CASSLIHGTAPWRSKNIQYF. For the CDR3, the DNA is TGTGCCAGCAGTCTCATCCACGGGACAGCCCCATGGAGGTCCAAAAACATTCAGTACTTC.

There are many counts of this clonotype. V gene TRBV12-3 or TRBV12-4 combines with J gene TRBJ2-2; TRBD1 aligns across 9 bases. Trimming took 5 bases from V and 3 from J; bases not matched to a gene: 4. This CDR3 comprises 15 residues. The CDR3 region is CASSPDRGDTGELFF. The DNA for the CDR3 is TGTGCCAGCAGTCCCGACAGGGGGGACACCGGGGAGCTGTTTTTT.

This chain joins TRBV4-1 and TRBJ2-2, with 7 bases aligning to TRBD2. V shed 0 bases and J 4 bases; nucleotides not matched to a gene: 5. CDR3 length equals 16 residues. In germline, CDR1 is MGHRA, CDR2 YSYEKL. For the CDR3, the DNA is TGCGCCAGCAGCCAAGACGGGAGGAGGGTCACCGGGGAGCTGTTTTTT. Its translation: CASSQDGRRVTGELFF.

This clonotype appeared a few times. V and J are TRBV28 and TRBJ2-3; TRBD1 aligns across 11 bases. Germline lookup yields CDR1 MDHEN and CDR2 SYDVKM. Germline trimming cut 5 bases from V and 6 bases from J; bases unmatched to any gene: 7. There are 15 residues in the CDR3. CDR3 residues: CASSGLGQGVDTQYF. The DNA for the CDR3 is TGTGCCAGCAGTGGGCTGGGACAGGGGGTCGATACGCAGTATTTT.

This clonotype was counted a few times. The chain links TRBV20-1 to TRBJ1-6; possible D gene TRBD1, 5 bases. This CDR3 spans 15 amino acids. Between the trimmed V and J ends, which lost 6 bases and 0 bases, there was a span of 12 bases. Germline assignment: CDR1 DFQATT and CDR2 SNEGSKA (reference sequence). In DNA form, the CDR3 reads TGCAGTGCCCCCCCAGGGAGCTCCTATAATTCACCCCTCCACTTT. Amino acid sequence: CSAPPGSSYNSPLHF.

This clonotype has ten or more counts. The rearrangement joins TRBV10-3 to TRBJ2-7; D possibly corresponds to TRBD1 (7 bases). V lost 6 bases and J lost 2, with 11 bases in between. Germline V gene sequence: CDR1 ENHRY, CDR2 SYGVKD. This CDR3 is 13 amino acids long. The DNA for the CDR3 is TGTGCCATCAGCCCAGGGGGGACCTACGAGCAGTACTTC. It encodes CAISPGGTYEQYF.

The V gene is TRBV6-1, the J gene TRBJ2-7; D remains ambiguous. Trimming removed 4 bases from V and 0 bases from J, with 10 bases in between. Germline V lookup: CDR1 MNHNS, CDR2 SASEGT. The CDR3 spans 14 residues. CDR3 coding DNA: TGTGCCAGCAGTGCGCCAGTTCCCTCCTACGAGCAGTACTTC. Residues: CASSAPVPSYEQYF.